This TCR beta chain was sequenced during a study of beta chain features in type 1 diabetes. In total, each donor contributed a single heparinised blood draw that averaged roughly 110 mL. Overall study findings and caveats: Diminished insertions and augmented deletions at VDJ junctions characterized type 1 diabetes patients.

This CDR3 is built from 15 residues. V lost 6 bases and J lost 3; bases outside the gene matches: 3. CDR1 is ENHRY and CDR2 is SYGVKD in the germline V gene. The table lists this clone with a few counts. The antigen is undetermined. In the same sample, other DNA sequences code for this CDR3. The sequenced template was cDNA made from the entire isolated RNA. It was found that naive, central memory and regulatory T cell samples averaged about 3.5 million reads. Clones were sequenced by immunoSEQ multiplex PCR, and TCRdb holds only the in-frame ones, with some missing. The table records about 220,000 clones, approximately 10% of them present only once.

This TCR derives from a man aged 18 to 29 in good health. The specimen was central memory CD4+ T cells from blood. The chain has TRBV10-3 and TRBJ2-7, with 15 bases aligning to TRBD2. CDR3 sequence: CAISEGLAGGYEQYF. In DNA, the CDR3 is TGTGCCATCAGCGAGGGACTAGCGGGAGGCTACGAGCAGTACTTC.